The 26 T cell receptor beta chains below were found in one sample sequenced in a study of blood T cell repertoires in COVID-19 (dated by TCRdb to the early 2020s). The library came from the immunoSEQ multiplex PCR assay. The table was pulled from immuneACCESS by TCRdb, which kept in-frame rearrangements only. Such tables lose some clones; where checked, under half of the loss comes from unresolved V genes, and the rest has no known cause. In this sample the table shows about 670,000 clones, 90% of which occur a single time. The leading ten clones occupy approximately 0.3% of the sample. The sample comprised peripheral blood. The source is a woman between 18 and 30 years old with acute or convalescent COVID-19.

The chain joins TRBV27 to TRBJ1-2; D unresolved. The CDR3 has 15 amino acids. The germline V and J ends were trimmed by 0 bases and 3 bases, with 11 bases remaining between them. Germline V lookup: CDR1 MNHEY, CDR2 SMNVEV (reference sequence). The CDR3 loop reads CASSLSAGTYYGYTF. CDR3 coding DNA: TGTGCCAGCAGTTTATCGGCAGGTACATACTATGGCTACACCTTC.

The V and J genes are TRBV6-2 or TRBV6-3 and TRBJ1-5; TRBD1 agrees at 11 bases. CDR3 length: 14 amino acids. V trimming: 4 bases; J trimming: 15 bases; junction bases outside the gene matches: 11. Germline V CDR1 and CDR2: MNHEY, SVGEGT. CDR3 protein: CASSLGTGGWKWHF. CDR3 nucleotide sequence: TGTGCCAGCAGTTTGGGGACAGGGGGTTGGAAGTGGCATTTT.

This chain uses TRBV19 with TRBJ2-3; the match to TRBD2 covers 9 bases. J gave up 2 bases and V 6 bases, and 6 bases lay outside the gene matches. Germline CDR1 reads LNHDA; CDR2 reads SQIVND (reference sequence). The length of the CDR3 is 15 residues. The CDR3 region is CASSSSGEITDTQYF. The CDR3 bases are TGTGCCAGTAGCTCTAGCGGGGAGATCACAGATACGCAGTATTTT.

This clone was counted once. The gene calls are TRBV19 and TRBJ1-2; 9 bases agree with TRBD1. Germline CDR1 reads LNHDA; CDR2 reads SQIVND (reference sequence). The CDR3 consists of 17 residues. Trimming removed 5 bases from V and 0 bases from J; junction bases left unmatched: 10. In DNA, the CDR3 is TGTGCCAGTAGTGCCTCCGGGACAGGGTCTACTAACTATGGCTACACCTTC. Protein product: CASSASGTGSTNYGYTF.

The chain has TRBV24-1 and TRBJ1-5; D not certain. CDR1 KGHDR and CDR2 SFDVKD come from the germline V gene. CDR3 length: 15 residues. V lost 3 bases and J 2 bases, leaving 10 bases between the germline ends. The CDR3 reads CATSDPRQRNQPQHF. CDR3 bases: TGTGCCACCAGTGATCCCAGACAACGCAATCAGCCCCAGCATTTT.

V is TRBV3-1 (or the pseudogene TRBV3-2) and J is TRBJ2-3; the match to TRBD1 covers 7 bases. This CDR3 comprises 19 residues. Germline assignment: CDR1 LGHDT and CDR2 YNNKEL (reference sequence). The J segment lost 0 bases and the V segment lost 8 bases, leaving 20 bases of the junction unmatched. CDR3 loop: CASLRLGSGTDASTDTQYF. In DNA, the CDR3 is TGTGCCAGCTTAAGACTCGGATCGGGGACAGACGCTAGCACAGATACGCAGTATTTT.

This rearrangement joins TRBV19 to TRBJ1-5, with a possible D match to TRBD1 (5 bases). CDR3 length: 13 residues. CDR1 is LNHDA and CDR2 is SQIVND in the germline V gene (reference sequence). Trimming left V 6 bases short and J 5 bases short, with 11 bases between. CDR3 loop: CASRPVGDQPQHF. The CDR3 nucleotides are TGTGCCAGTAGGCCAGTAGGGGATCAGCCCCAGCATTTT.

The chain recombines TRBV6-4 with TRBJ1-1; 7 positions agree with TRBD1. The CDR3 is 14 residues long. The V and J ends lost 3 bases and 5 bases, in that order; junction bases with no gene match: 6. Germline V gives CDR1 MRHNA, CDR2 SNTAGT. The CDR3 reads CASSEGGWGTEAFF. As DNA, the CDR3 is TGTGCCAGCAGTGAAGGGGGCTGGGGTACTGAAGCTTTCTTT.

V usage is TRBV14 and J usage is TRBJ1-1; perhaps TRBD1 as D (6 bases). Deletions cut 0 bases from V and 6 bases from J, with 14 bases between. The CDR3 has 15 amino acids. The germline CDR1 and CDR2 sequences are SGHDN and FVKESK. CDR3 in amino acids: CASSQDQGPAAEAFF. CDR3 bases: TGTGCCAGCAGCCAAGATCAGGGGCCCGCGGCTGAAGCTTTCTTT.

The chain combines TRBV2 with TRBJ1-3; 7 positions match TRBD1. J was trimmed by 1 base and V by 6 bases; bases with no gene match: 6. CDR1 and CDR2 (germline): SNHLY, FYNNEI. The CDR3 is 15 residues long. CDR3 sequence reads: CASRDKTGSGNTIYF. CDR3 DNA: TGTGCCAGCAGAGATAAGACAGGGTCTGGAAACACCATATATTTT.

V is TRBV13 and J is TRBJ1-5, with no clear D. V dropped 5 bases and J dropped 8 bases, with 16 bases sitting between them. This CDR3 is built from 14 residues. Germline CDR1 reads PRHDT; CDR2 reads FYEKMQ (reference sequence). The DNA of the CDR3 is TGTGCCAGCAGCCAGCTTGGGGAGGGAGAGCCCCAGCATTTT. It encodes CASSQLGEGEPQHF.

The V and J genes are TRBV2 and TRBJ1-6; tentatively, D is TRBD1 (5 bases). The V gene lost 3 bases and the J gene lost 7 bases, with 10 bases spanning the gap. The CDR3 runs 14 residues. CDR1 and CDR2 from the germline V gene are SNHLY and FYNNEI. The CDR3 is CASSDRVLNSPLHF. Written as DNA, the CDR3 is TGTGCCAGCAGTGACAGGGTTTTGAATTCACCCCTCCACTTT.

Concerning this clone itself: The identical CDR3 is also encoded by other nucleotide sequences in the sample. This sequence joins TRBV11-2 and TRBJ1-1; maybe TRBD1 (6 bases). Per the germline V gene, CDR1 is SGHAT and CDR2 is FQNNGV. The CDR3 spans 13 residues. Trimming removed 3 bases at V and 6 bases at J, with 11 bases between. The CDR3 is CASSFLGGPEAFF. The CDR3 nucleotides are TGTGCCAGCAGCTTTTTGGGGGGGCCTGAAGCTTTCTTT.

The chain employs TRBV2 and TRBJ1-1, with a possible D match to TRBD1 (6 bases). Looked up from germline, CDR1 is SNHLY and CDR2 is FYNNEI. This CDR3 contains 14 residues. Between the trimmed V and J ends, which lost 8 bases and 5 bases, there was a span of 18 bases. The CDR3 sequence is CASVAGARRTEAFF. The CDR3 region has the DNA TGTGCCAGCGTGGCAGGGGCGCGTCGGACTGAAGCTTTCTTT.

This CDR3 reads CASPAKQGLGYGYTF. Written as DNA, the CDR3 is TGTGCCAGTCCAGCGAAACAGGGGCTAGGCTATGGCTACACCTTC. The rearrangement uses TRBV19 and TRBJ1-2; 7 bases line up with TRBD1. The CDR3 contains 15 residues. J lost 4 bases, V lost 8 bases, and 13 bases had no gene match. CDR1 LNHDA and CDR2 SQIVND come from the germline V gene (reference sequence).

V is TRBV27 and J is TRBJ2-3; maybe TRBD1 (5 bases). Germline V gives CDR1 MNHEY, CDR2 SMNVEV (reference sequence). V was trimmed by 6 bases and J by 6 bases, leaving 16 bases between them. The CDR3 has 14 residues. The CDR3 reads CASRGHQKTDTQYF. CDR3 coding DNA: TGTGCCAGCAGAGGACACCAGAAGACGGATACGCAGTATTTT.

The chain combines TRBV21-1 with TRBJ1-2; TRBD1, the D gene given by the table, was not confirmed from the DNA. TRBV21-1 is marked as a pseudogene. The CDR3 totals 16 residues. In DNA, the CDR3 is TGTGCCAGCAGCAAAACCCCTCGGGGACAAATAGATGGCTACACCTTC. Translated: CASSKTPRGQIDGYTF.

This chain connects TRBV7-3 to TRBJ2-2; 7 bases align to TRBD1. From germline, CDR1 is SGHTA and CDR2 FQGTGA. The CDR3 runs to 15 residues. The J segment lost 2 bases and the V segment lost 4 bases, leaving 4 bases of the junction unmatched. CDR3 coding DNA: TGTGCCAGCAGCTCCGGGACAGCAAACACCGGGGAGCTGTTTTTT. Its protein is CASSSGTANTGELFF.

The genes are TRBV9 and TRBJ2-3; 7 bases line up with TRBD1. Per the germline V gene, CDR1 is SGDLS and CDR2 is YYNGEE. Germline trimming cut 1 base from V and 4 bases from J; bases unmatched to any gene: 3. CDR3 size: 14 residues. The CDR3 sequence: CASSVRQGPDTQYF. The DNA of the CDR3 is TGTGCCAGCAGCGTACGACAGGGCCCAGATACGCAGTATTTT.

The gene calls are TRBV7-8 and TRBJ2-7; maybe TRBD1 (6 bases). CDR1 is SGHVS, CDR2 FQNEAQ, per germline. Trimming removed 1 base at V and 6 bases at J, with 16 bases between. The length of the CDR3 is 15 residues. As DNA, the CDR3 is TGTGCCAGCAGCTTAGGGATAGCAGGGGCGGTCGAGCAGTACTTC. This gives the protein CASSLGIAGAVEQYF.

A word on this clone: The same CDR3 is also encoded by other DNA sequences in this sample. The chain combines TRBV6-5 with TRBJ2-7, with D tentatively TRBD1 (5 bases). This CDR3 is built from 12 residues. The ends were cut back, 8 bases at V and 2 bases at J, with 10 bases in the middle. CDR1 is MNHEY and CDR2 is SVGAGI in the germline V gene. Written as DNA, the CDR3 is TGTGCCAGCGTTGGACAAACCTACGAGCAGTACTTC. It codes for CASVGQTYEQYF.

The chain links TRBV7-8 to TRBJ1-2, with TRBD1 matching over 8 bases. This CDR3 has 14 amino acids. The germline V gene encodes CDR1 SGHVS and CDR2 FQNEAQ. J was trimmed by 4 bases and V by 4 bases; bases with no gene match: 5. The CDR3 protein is CASSSGGQVYGYTF. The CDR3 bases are TGTGCCAGCAGCTCAGGGGGACAGGTCTATGGCTACACCTTC. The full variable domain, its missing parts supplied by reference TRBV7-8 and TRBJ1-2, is GAGVSQSPRYKVAKRGQDVALRCDPISGHVSLFWYQQALGQGPEFLTYFQNEAQLDKSGLPSDRFFAERPEGSVSTLKIQRTQQEDSAVYLCASSSGGQVYGYTFGSGTRLTVV.

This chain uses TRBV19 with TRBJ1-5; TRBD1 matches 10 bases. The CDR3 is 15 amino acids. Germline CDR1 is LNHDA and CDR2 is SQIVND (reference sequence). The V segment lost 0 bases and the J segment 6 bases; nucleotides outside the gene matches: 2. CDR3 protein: CASSIEGQGFQPQHF. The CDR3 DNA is TGTGCCAGTAGTATAGAGGGACAGGGGTTTCAGCCCCAGCATTTT. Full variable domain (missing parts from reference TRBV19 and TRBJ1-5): DGGITQSPKYLFRKEGQNVTLSCEQNLNHDAMYWYRQDPGQGLRLIYYSQIVNDFQKGDIAEGYSVSREKKESFPLTVTSAQKNPTAFYLCASSIEGQGFQPQHFGDGTRLSIL.

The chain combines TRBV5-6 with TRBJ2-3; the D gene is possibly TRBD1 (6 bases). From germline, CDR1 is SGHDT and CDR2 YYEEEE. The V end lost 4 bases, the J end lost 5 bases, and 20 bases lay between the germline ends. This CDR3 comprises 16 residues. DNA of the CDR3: TGTGCCAGCAGCCATCAAATGGACAGCTTGGGAGATACGCAGTATTTT. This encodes CASSHQMDSLGDTQYF.

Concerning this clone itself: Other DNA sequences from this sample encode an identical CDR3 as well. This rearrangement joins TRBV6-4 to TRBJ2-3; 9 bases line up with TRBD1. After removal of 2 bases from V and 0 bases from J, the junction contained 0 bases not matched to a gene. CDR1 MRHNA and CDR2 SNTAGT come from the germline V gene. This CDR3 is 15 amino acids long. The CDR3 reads CASSDGTGSTDTQYF. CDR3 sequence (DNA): TGTGCCAGCAGTGACGGGACAGGGAGCACAGATACGCAGTATTTT.

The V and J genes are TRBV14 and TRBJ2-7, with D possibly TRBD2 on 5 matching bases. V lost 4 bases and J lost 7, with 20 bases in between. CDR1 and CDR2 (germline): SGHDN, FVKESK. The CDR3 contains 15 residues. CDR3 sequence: CASSRFRTITGEQYF. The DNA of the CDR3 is TGTGCCAGCAGCCGGTTCCGGACGATCACGGGGGAGCAGTACTTC.